The rows below give T cell receptor beta chains drawn from one sample of a study of T cell responses to AZD1222 COVID-19 vaccine. The protocol was immunoSEQ multiplex PCR, while the TCRdb copy is restricted to in-frame clones and leaves out a portion. The sample lists about 130,000 clones, roughly 91% occurring once. This specimen was peripheral blood, taken on day 0 of MenACWY control vaccination. These receptors all come from an adult in good health. Each CDR3 is given with its conserved first and last residue. D genes are given only for firm matches. Only part of the rows carry a size: once, few, many, or a class if the clone is expanded.

v_gene,abundance,j_gene,d_gene,CDR3nt,CDR3aa
TRBV2,once,TRBJ1-3,TRBD1,TGTGCCAGCAGTGAAGGGGGGACAGGGGGAAACACCATATATTTT,CASSEGGTGGNTIYF
TRBV15,-,TRBJ2-3,TRBD2,TGTGCCACCAGCAGAGAAGCGGGAGGGTTGGCAGATACGCAGTATTTT,CATSREAGGLADTQYF
TRBV6-2/TRBV6-3,-,TRBJ1-2,TRBD1,TGTGCCAGCAGTTACAACACAGGGGGCGAGGGCGGCTACACCTTC,CASSYNTGGEGGYTF
TRBV11-2,-,TRBJ2-3,TRBD2,TGTGCCAGCAGCTTAGATCCAGCGGGGGTACGCACAGATACGCAGTATTTT,CASSLDPAGVRTDTQYF
TRBV6-5,-,TRBJ2-5,TRBD1,TGTGCCAGCAGACAACTGGACAGGGGACAGACCCAGTACTTC,CASRQLDRGQTQYF
TRBV19,-,TRBJ2-3,TRBD1,TGTGCCAGTAGCCGCGGAAGGGGGCGCACAGATACGCAGTATTTT,CASSRGRGRTDTQYF
TRBV4-2,once,TRBJ1-4,-,TGTGCCAGCAGCCAGGGAACAGGGCTAGGTGAAAAACTGTTTTTT,CASSQGTGLGEKLFF
TRBV7-2,-,TRBJ2-5,TRBD2,TGTGCCAGCAGCGAGACTAGCGGGGGGGAGACCCAGTACTTC,CASSETSGGETQYF
TRBV4-2,-,TRBJ2-5,-,TGTGCCAGCAGCCAAGACACAGGGGGGGCAGAGACCCAGTACTTC,CASSQDTGGAETQYF
TRBV19,once,TRBJ1-1,-,TGTGCCAGTAGTATCCCCTACCCGGGACGGATGAACACTGAAGCTTTCTTT,CASSIPYPGRMNTEAFF
TRBV19,-,TRBJ2-5,-,TGTGCCAGTAGCCCTGGGGAGACCCAGTACTTC,CASSPGETQYF
TRBV5-1,few,TRBJ1-6,-,TGCGCCAGCAGCTTACGGACAGACGGTAATTCACCCCTCCACTTT,CASSLRTDGNSPLHF
TRBV19,-,TRBJ2-3,TRBD2,TGTGCCAGTAGTCTAAGCGGTCTAGCGGGGGGGATCGATACGCAGTATTTT,CASSLSGLAGGIDTQYF
TRBV7-8,once,TRBJ1-2,TRBD1,TGTGCCAGCAGCCTCTCCAACAGGGGAGGCTACACCTTC,CASSLSNRGGYTF
TRBV19,-,TRBJ2-3,-,TGTGCCAGTAGTCCCCCCAGGGGAGATACGCAGTATTTT,CASSPPRGDTQYF
TRBV11-2,-,TRBJ2-7,TRBD1,TGTGCCAGCAGCCAACGGCCCCGGGACAGGGAGTACGAGCAGTACTTC,CASSQRPRDREYEQYF
TRBV4-1,-,TRBJ2-2,TRBD1,TGCGCCACCAAAGAGACAGGGGCAGGGTTAACCGGGGAGCTGTTTTTT,CATKETGAGLTGELFF
TRBV30,-,TRBJ2-7,TRBD1,TGTGCCTGGAGTGTAACGCGACAGGGGAGCTACGAGCAGTACTTC,CAWSVTRQGSYEQYF